At least ten counts were recorded for the clone carrying this T cell receptor beta chain. The V gene's germline CDR1 is SGHTA and CDR2 FQGTGA. This CDR3 contains 15 residues. The junction had 9 bases not matched to a gene; V was cut back by 6 bases and J by 5 bases. The data originate from a study of T cell repertoires in cytomegalovirus infection. Study-level background: CMV infection together with matching HLA type was indicated by public TCR beta signatures.

One entry per CDR3 protein, called by TCRdb with MiXCR from the reads. The table lists more than 140,000 distinct CDR3 sequences, 5.5% to 8% of them singletons. The receptor's source is a human donor in good health (CMV status not recorded). Some clones in this sample may be carry-over from other donors' samples. This sequence joins TRBV7-3 and TRBJ2-4; 8 bases map to TRBD1. Sequenced sample: PBMCs. For the CDR3, the DNA is TGTGCCAGCAGTTTACAGGGGGGTCGGGAAAACATTCAGTACTTC. It translates to CASSLQGGRENIQYF.